This paragraph reports one T cell receptor (beta chain). Its antigen is still unknown. Although they were nominally healthy when sampled, donors likely had unrecorded immune exposures. The data originate from a study of cytomegalovirus exposure and HLA in healthy donors. About the research overall: An earlier analysis identified fewer than 130 million unique TCR beta sequences in 170 million or so T cells. HLA-typed donors contributed approximately 86 million unique TCRs, which were held in an early data release. Overall study findings and caveats: The likely explanation for a cluster of highly shared sequence variants was sequencing artifact.

The CDR3 length is 15 residues. The ends lost 4 bases at V and 3 bases at J; junction bases unmatched: 8. Germline CDR1 and CDR2: MNHEY and SVGAGI. PCR involved 60 Vbeta and 13 Jbeta primers. Profiling relied on immunoSEQ multiplex PCR, and the TCRdb table lists in-frame clones only, not all of them. The sample consists of approximately 140,000 clones, 80% to 85% of them appearing once. This chain links TRBV6-5 with TRBJ1-1, with 7 positions matching TRBD1. The source material was PBMCs. The clonotype originates from a boy aged 5 to 17 in good health and CMV-seronegative. The CDR3 here is CASSFNRDSYTEAFF. CDR3 coding DNA: TGTGCCAGCAGTTTTAACCGGGACAGCTACACTGAAGCTTTCTTT.